This T cell receptor beta chain stems from a study of cytomegalovirus exposure and HLA in healthy donors. Study details: One earlier analysis, a look at 150 million to 200 million T cells, found roughly 120 million unique TCR beta sequences. Study-level findings and limits: Highest at DRB1 and lowest at HLA-C, TCR association rates differed among HLA loci in a later analysis. Serostatus for CMV was the only available immune exposure information. According to an earlier analysis, most TCR beta V segments yielded productive rearrangements about 90% or about 30% of the time.

Germline CDR1 and CDR2: SGHTA and FQGNSA. The germline V and J ends were trimmed by 2 bases and 11 bases, with 12 bases remaining between them. The CDR3 is made up of 13 amino acids. PCR was performed using 60 Vbeta and 13 Jbeta primers. Sequencing was performed with immunoSEQ multiplex PCR; in TCRdb, only in-frame clones are kept and a portion is missing. The sample shows approximately 99,000 clones, 70% to 80% of them seen only once. Concerning this clone itself: Antigen unknown.

Sequencing input: PBMCs. This TCR was sampled from a male donor in good health and CMV-seropositive. V is TRBV7-2 and J is TRBJ1-4, with D possibly TRBD1 on 5 matching bases. Written as DNA, the CDR3 is TGTGCCAGCAGCTTACCAGGGTCCGAGAAACTGTTTTTT. It codes for CASSLPGSEKLFF.